This TCR beta chain was obtained from a study of blood T cell repertoires in COVID-19. Study-wide background: Sites across the United States, Italy and Spain contributed samples from acute and convalescent COVID-19. Nucleic acid was either cDNA or gDNA, and it came from T cells, B-cell-depleted T cells, or PBMCs.

The CDR3 loop spans 13 amino acids. Germline CDR1 SQVTM, CDR2 ANQGSEA. V was pared by 4 bases and J by 5 bases, with 2 bases of the junction left unmatched. Original data processing: Nucleated cell number was recorded as an estimate derived from reference gene primer amplification. The data were produced by immunoSEQ multiplex PCR, yet TCRdb's version contains in-frame clones alone and is incomplete. V and J calls and clone size come straight from that table; D and trimming were deduced from the DNA. This sample carries a few hundred thousand clones, roughly 85% of them seen once, and the ten largest clones take roughly 3.1%.

The chain is built from TRBV29-1 and TRBJ1-1, with 12 bases fitting TRBD1. The TCR comes from a young woman with acute or convalescent COVID-19. Specimen: peripheral blood. DNA for the CDR3: TGCAGCGTTGGGGACAGGGGGCAAACTGAAGCTTTCTTT. Translated, it gives CSVGDRGQTEAFF.